Below, 18 T cell receptor beta chains from the same sample are listed, as sequenced in a study of blood T cells in healthy people across ages. A second PCR, run for roughly 7 to 11 cycles, used a sample-barcoded 5' primer plus a J-beta primer mix. TCRdb re-analysed the 5' RACE reads in MiXCR, keeping a single row per CDR3 protein. In the table there are fewer than 2,000,000 distinct CDR3 sequences, roughly a third of which are singletons. Sequences were obtained from blood. The source of these receptors is a woman in her 30s in good health.

The rearrangement joins TRBV3-1 to TRBJ2-1, with D perhaps TRBD2 (7 bases). Germline V lookup: CDR1 LGHDT, CDR2 YNNKEL (reference sequence). V was cut by 1 base and J by 9 bases, with 13 bases left in between. The CDR3 totals 14 residues. The CDR3 region is CASSQVGGPSEQFF. The CDR3 bases are TGTGCCAGCAGCCAAGTGGGGGGGCCGAGTGAGCAGTTCTTC.

The V call is TRBV7-9, the J call TRBJ2-1, with 10 bases fitting TRBD1. In germline, CDR1 is SEHNR, CDR2 FQNEAQ (reference sequence). The CDR3 extends over 15 amino acids. After removal of 3 bases from V and 8 bases from J, the junction contained 7 bases not matched to a gene. The CDR3: CASSFETGGIDEQFF. The CDR3 DNA reads TGTGCCAGCAGCTTCGAGACAGGGGGCATCGATGAGCAGTTCTTC.

This clonotype appeared once. The chain carries TRBV27 and TRBJ2-1; unclear D gene. Trimming shortened V by 5 bases and J by 7 bases, and 18 bases separated the two germline ends. CDR1 and CDR2 (germline): MNHEY, SMNVEV (reference sequence). This CDR3 is built from 15 residues. The CDR3 nucleotides are TGTGCCAGCAGTATGCACCCCAGGTATCGTAATGAGCAGTTCTTC. Translation: CASSMHPRYRNEQFF.

The CDR3 spells CATSRSAAGGGETQYF. As DNA, the CDR3 is TGTGCCACCAGCAGATCCGCGGCGGGGGGAGGAGAGACCCAGTACTTC. This chain uses TRBV15 with TRBJ2-5, with 8 bases matching TRBD2. Germline V CDR1 and CDR2: LNHNV, YYDKDF (reference sequence). There are 16 residues in the CDR3. Trimming took 2 bases from V and 4 from J; bases not matched to a gene: 9.

Details on this clonotype: The junction differs from germline at one of its ends, possibly a read error. This chain links TRBV9 with TRBJ2-1; 7 nucleotides agree with TRBD1. The CDR3 sequence is 16 residues long. CDR1 is SGDLS, CDR2 YYNGEE, per germline. The CDR3: CASSARGPNLNNERFF. The DNA for the CDR3 is TGTGCCAGCAGCGCAAGGGGGCCGAACCTCAACAATGAGCGGTTCTTC.

Comments on this clonotype: An end of the junction differs from the germline gene, which may be a read error. This chain links TRBV10-2 with TRBJ2-5; possible D gene TRBD1, 6 bases. The J call could be wrong; TRBJ2-7 is a better fit for the DNA end. This CDR3 has 13 residues. Germline lookup yields CDR1 WSHSY and CDR2 SAAADI. DNA of the CDR3: TGCGCCGGCAGTAAGGACAGACCCTACGAGCAGTACTTC. Amino acids: CAGSKDRPYEQYF.

The genes are TRBV3-1 and TRBJ2-1, with TRBD2 matching over 12 bases. CDR3 size: 12 residues. V shed 1 base, J shed 15 bases, and the junction held 1 base outside the gene matches. The germline CDR1 and CDR2 sequences are LGHDT and YNNKEL (reference sequence). The CDR3 sequence is CASSQGLAGAFF. The DNA for the CDR3 is TGTGCCAGCAGCCAAGGACTAGCGGGAGCGTTCTTC.

The CDR3 is CASSLIAGGSGANVLTF. CDR3 sequence (DNA): TGTGCCAGCAGTTTAATAGCGGGAGGCTCTGGGGCCAACGTCCTGACTTTC. The chain recombines TRBV12-3 or TRBV12-4 with TRBJ2-6; TRBD2 agrees at 10 bases. The CDR3 consists of 17 residues. With 2 bases clipped from V and 0 bases from J, the junction kept 1 base outside the gene matches.

The chain uses TRBV20-1 and TRBJ1-2; D is perhaps TRBD1 (6 bases). This CDR3 has 13 amino acids. Trimming took off 2 bases at V and 4 bases at J, with 11 bases between the two ends. Germline V gene sequence: CDR1 DFQATT, CDR2 SNEGSKA (reference sequence). The CDR3 protein is CSARRTVGYGYTF. CDR3 nucleotide sequence: TGCAGTGCTAGAAGGACAGTCGGCTATGGCTACACCTTC.

In this sample, this clonotype turned up once. The gene calls are TRBV24-1 and TRBJ2-3; D not resolved. V dropped 4 bases and J dropped 7 bases, with 20 bases sitting between them. The CDR3 spans 16 residues. Germline V CDR1 and CDR2: KGHDR, SFDVKD. CDR3 region: CATSDSRPQWGYTQYF. DNA for the CDR3: TGTGCCACCAGTGACTCAAGACCTCAGTGGGGATATACGCAGTATTTT.

V and J are TRBV6-9 and TRBJ1-1, with 7 bases matching TRBD1. This CDR3 is built from 14 residues. The V and J ends lost 5 bases and 4 bases, in that order; junction bases with no gene match: 7. The germline gives CDR1 MNHGY, CDR2 SVAAGI. The CDR3 reads CASSAHRGRTEAFF. The CDR3 nucleotides read TGTGCCAGCAGTGCGCACAGGGGCCGCACTGAAGCTTTCTTT.

The chain joins TRBV28 to TRBJ1-6; 11 bases align to TRBD1. Germline CDR1 MDHEN, CDR2 SYDVKM. The CDR3 consists of 15 residues. V gave up 10 bases and J gave up 7 bases; unmatched junction bases: 9. CDR3 sequence: CATTIGTGGNSPLHF. DNA for the CDR3: TGTGCCACAACAATAGGGACAGGGGGAAATTCACCCCTCCACTTT.

The rearrangement joins TRBV12-3 or TRBV12-4 to TRBJ2-3; TRBD2 matches at 11 bases. The CDR3 has 16 residues. V was clipped by 6 bases and J by 3 bases; unmatched bases: 8. The CDR3 loop reads CASRVSGRAGTDTQYF. CDR3 DNA sequence: TGTGCCAGCAGAGTTAGCGGGAGGGCCGGAACAGATACGCAGTATTTT.

This clonotype showed up just a few times. The genes are TRBV6-2 or TRBV6-3 and TRBJ2-1; D is unclear. V was clipped by 0 bases and J by 5 bases, with 8 bases between them. The germline V gene encodes CDR1 MNHEY and CDR2 SVGEGT. CDR3 size: 14 residues. The CDR3 reads CASSYSSTNNEQFF. The CDR3 DNA is TGTGCCAGCAGTTACTCTTCCACTAACAATGAGCAGTTCTTC.

This clonotype was observed a handful of times. The chain employs TRBV10-3 and TRBJ2-2, with TRBD2 matching 7 bases. The V gene's germline CDR1 is ENHRY and CDR2 SYGVKD. The length of the CDR3 is 15 residues. Trimming removed 7 bases from V and 1 base from J; junction bases left unmatched: 6. The DNA of the CDR3 is TGTGCCATCAACATAGCGGGTCAGAACACCGGGGAGCTGTTTTTT. Translation: CAINIAGQNTGELFF.

The V call is TRBV27, the J call TRBJ1-2; D unclear. Trimming took 3 bases from V and 2 from J, leaving 7 bases between them. Germline CDR1 is MNHEY and CDR2 is SMNVEV (reference sequence). This CDR3 is 13 amino acids long. CDR3 sequence reads: CASSFHDNYGYTF. CDR3 DNA: TGTGCCAGCAGTTTTCACGACAACTATGGCTACACCTTC.

The chain couples TRBV18 to TRBJ2-4; 10 bases are a match to TRBD1. Near its end, the DNA agrees better with TRBJ2-7, so the J call may be wrong. The CDR3 has 16 amino acids. Germline values: CDR1 KGHSH, CDR2 LQKENI. CDR3 protein: CASSPGWRQGADEQYF. The CDR3 DNA reads as TGTGCCAGCTCACCCGGGTGGAGACAGGGGGCGGACGAGCAGTACTTC.

This rearrangement joins TRBV10-3 to TRBJ2-7, with 9 bases that match TRBD1. Germline V CDR1 and CDR2: ENHRY, SYGVKD. The length of the CDR3 is 14 residues. J lost 7 bases, V lost 6 bases, and 10 bases had no gene match. DNA for the CDR3: TGTGCCATCAGCCCTGGGGGACAGGGCAGAGAGCAGTACTTC. Amino acids: CAISPGGQGREQYF.